A single TCR beta chain is shown here with its context. Via the markers CD45RO/CCR7/CD25/CD127/CD95/CD27, stem cell-like memory, regulatory, central memory and naive CD4+ cells were sorted. This entry comes from a study of beta chain features in type 1 diabetes. Investigators reverse transcribed all isolated RNA, so they sequenced expressed TCRB transcripts. The repertoire was sequenced with immunoSEQ multiplex PCR; TCRdb's copy has only in-frame clones and lacks some. The profile shows approximately 400,000 clones, over 13% of them singletons. Germline-derived CDR1 and CDR2 are MNHEY and SMNVEV (reference sequence). Trimming cost V 5 bases and J 0 bases; bases outside gene matches: 3. The CDR3 is 14 residues long.

The gene calls are TRBV27 and TRBJ2-7; 8 bases are a match to TRBD1. The specimen was naive CD4+ T cells from blood. The TCR was taken from a woman in her late teens or twenties in good health. CDR3 region: CASSNDRGSYEQYF. The CDR3, as DNA: TGTGCCAGCAGTAACGACAGGGGCTCCTACGAGCAGTACTTC.